This TCR beta chain was recovered during a study of blood T cells in healthy people across ages. This clonotype appeared a few times. Its antigen remains unknown. Trimming stripped 1 base from V and 4 bases from J, with 7 bases between. This CDR3 comprises 13 residues. Germline CDR1 reads LNHNV; CDR2 reads YYDKDF (reference sequence). Findings and caveats of the study: Versus aged donors, long-lived donors had higher diversity and more naive CD4+ cells. Naive and antigen-experienced cells were not separated, limiting conclusive comparison.

Then a second PCR, running roughly 7 to 11 cycles, was carried out with a sample-barcoded 5' primer and a J-beta primer mix. MiXCR was run by TCRdb on the 5' RACE reads, yielding one entry per CDR3 protein. Among over 750,000 distinct CDR3 sequences listed, 20% to 25% were seen once. Separately, the same data were catalogued under a study of T cells of mothers and their children. That publication notes: Every mother produced more than 8.5 million TCR beta CDR3 reads, whereas every child provided some 3 million.

The TCR was taken from a boy between 10 and 17 years old in good health. The source material was blood. This sequence joins TRBV15 and TRBJ1-2; D gene unclear. Written as DNA, the CDR3 is TGTGCCACCAGCAGAGCGGGGTTCTATGGCTACACCTTC. Amino acids: CATSRAGFYGYTF.